This is a list of T cell receptor beta chains from one sample in a study of shared clonotypes between healthy human individuals. Sequencing used immunoSEQ multiplex PCR; TCRdb keeps in-frame clones, though not all of them. Counted here are about 2 million clones, 90% to 95% occurring once; the ten biggest clones make up 0.1% to 0.15%. The sequencing sample was made of naive CD4+ T cells sorted from blood. The origin of the receptors is a man between 18 and 29 years old in good health. Each CDR3 is given without its conserved first and last residue. The order of the fields is V gene, J gene, CDR3 protein.

>TRBV7-9|TRBJ2-3
ASSLFATATDTQY
>TRBV6-5|TRBJ2-5
ASSYSGTQY
>TRBV6-1|TRBJ2-7
ASSEGGAASGTYEQY
>TRBV7-2|TRBJ1-1
ASSFTSIMNTEAF
>TRBV7-2|TRBJ2-7
ASSLFDLSYEQY
>TRBV5-1|TRBJ1-2
ASSLDGSFNYGYT
>TRBV5-4|TRBJ2-7
ASSLGRTQTYEQY
>TRBV6-5|TRBJ1-2
ASRTVGPSGYT
>TRBV9|TRBJ1-1
ASSVGPGFKNTEAF
>TRBV14|TRBJ1-2
ASSQEPRRGYGYT
>TRBV11-2|TRBJ1-4
ASSLYGNRIATNEKLF
>TRBV4-1|TRBJ2-3
ASSQDERRGASINTQY